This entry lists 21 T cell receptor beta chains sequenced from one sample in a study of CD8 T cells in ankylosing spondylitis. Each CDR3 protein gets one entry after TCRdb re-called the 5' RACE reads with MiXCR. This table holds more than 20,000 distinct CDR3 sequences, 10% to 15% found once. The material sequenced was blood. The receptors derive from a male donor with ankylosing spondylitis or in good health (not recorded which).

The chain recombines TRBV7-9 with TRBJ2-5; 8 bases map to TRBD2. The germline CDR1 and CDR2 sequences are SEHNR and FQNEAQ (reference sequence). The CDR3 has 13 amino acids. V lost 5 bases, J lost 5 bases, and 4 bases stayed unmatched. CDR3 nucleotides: TGTGCCAGCAGCCCGGGACTAGAGGAGACCCAGTACTTC. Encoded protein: CASSPGLEETQYF.

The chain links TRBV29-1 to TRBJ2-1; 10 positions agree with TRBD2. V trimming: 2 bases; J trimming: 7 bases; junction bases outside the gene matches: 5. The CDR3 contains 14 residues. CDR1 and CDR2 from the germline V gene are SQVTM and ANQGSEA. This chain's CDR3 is CSVESSGSVNEQFF. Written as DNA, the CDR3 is TGCAGCGTTGAATCTAGCGGGAGCGTTAATGAGCAGTTCTTC.

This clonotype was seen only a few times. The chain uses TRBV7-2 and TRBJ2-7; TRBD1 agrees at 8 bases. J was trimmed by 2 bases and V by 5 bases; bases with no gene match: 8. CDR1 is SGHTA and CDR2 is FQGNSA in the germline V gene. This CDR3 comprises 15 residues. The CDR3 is CASSRGQAPTYEQYF. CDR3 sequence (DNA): TGTGCCAGCAGCCGGGGACAGGCACCCACCTACGAGCAGTACTTC.

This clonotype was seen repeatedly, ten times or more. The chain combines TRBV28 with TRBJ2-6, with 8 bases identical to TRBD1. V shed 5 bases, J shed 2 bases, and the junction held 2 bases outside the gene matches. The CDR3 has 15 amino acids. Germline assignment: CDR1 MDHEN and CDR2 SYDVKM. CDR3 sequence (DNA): TGTGCCAGCAGTAGCAGGGGGCCTGGGGCCAACGTCCTGACTTTC. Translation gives CASSSRGPGANVLTF.

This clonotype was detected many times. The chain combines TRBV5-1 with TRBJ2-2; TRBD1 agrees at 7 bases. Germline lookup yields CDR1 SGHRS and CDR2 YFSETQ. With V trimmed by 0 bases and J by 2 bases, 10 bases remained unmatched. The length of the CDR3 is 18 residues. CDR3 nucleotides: TGCGCCAGCAGCTTGGCCCCCTCCGGGACAGCCAACACCGGGGAGCTGTTTTTT. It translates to CASSLAPSGTANTGELFF. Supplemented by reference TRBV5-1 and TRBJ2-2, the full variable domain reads KAGVTQTPRYLIKTRGQQVTLSCSPISGHRSVSWYQQTPGQGLQFLFEYFSETQRNKGNFPGRFSGRQFSNSRSEMNVSTLELGDSALYLCASSLAPSGTANTGELFFGEGSRLTVL.

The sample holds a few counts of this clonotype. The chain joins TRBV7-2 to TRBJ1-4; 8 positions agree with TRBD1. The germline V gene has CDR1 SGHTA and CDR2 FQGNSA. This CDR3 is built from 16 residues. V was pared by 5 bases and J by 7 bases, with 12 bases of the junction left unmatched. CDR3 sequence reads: CASSLNSGGGREKLFF. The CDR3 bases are TGTGCCAGCAGCCTTAATTCAGGGGGCGGGCGTGAAAAACTGTTTTTT.

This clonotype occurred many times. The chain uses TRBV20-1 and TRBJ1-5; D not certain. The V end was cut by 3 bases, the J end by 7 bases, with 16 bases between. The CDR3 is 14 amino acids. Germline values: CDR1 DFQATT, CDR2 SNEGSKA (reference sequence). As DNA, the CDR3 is TGCAGTGCTAGGGAGGGAGGAGGAATCCAGCCCCAGCATTTT. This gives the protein CSAREGGGIQPQHF.

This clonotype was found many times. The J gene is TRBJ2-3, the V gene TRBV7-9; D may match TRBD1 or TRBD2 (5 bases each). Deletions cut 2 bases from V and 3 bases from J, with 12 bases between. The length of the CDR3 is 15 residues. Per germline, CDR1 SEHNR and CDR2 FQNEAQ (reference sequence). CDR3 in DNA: TGTGCCAGCAGCTTAAGGGCAGGGAGAACAGATACGCAGTATTTT. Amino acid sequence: CASSLRAGRTDTQYF. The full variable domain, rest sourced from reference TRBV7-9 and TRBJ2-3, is DTGVSQNPRHKITKRGQNVTFRCDPISEHNRLYWYRQTLGQGPEFLTYFQNEAQLEKSRLLSDRFSAERPKGSFSTLEIQRTEQGDSAMYLCASSLRAGRTDTQYFGPGTRLTVL.

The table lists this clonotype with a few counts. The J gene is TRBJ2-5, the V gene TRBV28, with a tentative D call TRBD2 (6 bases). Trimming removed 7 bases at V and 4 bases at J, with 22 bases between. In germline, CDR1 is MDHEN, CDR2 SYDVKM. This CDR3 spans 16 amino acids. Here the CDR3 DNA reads TGTGCCAGCACTACGGCCGGGACTGGCACCCGAGAGACCCAGTACTTC. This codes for CASTTAGTGTRETQYF.

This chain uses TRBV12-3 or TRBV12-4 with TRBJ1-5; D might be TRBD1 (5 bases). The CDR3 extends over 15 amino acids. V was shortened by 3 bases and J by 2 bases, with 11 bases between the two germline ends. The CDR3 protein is CASSFQGSGNQPQHF. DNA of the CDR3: TGTGCCAGCAGTTTCCAGGGCTCAGGCAATCAGCCCCAGCATTTT.

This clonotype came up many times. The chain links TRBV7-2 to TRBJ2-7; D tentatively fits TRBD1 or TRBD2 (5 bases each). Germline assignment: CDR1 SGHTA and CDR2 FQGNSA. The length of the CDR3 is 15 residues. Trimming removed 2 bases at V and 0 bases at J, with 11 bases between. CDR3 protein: CASSLSGPSSYEQYF. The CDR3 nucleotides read TGTGCCAGCAGCTTATCGGGGCCGTCCTCCTACGAGCAGTACTTC.

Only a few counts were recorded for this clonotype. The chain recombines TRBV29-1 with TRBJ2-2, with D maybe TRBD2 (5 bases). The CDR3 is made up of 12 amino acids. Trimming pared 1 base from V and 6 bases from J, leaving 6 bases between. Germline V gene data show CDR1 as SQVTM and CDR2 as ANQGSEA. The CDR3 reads CSVEGGSGELFF. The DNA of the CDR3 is TGCAGCGTTGAAGGAGGGTCCGGGGAGCTGTTTTTT.

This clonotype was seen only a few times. In DNA form, the CDR3 reads TGTGCCAGTAGTATGGACAGGGTTTCGGCCGGGGAGCTGTTTTTT. Residues: CASSMDRVSAGELFF. The V gene is TRBV19, the J gene TRBJ2-2, with 8 bases aligning to TRBD1. V dropped 3 bases and J dropped 6; count of bases not matched to a gene: 6. CDR1 is LNHDA, CDR2 SQIVND, per germline (reference sequence). The CDR3 consists of 15 residues. Complete variable domain (other parts from reference TRBV19 and TRBJ2-2): DGGITQSPKYLFRKEGQNVTLSCEQNLNHDAMYWYRQDPGQGLRLIYYSQIVNDFQKGDIAEGYSVSREKKESFPLTVTSAQKNPTAFYLCASSMDRVSAGELFFGEGSRLTVL.

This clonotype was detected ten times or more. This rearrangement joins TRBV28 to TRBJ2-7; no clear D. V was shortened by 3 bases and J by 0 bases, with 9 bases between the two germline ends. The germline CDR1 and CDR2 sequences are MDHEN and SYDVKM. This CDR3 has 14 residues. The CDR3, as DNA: TGTGCCAGCAGTTTCCGGAGCAGCTCCTACGAGCAGTACGTC. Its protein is CASSFRSSSYEQYV.

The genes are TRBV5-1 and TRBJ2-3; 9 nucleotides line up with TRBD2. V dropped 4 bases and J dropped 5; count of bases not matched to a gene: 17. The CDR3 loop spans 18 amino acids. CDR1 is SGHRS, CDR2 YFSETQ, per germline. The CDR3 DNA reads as TGCGCCAGCAGCGGGGGTAGTGGGACTAGCAGAACCGGAGATACGCAGTATTTT. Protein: CASSGGSGTSRTGDTQYF.

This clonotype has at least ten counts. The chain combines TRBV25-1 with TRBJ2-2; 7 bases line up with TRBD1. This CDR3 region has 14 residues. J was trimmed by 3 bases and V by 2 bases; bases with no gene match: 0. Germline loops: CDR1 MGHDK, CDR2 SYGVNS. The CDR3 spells CASSEQGDTGELFF. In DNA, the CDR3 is TGTGCCAGCAGTGAACAGGGGGACACCGGGGAGCTGTTTTTT.

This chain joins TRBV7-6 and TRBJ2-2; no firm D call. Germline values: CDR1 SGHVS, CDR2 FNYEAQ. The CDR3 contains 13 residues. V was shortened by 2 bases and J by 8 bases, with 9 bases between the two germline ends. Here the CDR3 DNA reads TGTGCCAGCAGCTTAAAAGAGGCGGGGGAGCTGTTTTTT. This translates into CASSLKEAGELFF.

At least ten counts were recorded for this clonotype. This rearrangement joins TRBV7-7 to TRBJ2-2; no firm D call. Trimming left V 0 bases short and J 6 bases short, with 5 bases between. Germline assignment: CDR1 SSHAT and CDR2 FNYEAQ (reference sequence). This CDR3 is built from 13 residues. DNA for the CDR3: TGTGCCAGCAGCTTAGCGGGGTCCGGGGAGCTGTTTTTT. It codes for CASSLAGSGELFF.

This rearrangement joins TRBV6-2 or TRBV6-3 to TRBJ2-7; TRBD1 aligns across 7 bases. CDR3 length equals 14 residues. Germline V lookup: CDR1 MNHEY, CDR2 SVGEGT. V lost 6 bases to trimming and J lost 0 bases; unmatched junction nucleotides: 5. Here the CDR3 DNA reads TGTGCCAGCAGCCCCCGACAGGGCTCCTACGAGCAGTACTTC. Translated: CASSPRQGSYEQYF.

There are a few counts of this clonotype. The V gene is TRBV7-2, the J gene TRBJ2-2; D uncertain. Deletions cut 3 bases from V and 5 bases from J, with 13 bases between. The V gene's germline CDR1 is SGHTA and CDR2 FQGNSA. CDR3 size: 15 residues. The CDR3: CASSLLVLATGELFF. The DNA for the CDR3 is TGTGCCAGCAGCTTGTTGGTACTGGCTACCGGGGAGCTGTTTTTT.

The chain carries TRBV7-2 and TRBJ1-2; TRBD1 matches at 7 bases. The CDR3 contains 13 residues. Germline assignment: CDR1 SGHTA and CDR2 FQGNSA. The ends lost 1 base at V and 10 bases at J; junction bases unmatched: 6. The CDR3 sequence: CASSLDPQGVYTF. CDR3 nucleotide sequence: TGTGCCAGCAGCTTAGACCCTCAGGGGGTCTACACCTTC.